Given below is one T cell receptor beta chain in context. The antigen is unknown. Germline CDR1 reads SGHRS; CDR2 reads YFSETQ. The CDR3 totals 15 residues. V was clipped by 3 bases and J by 4 bases; unmatched bases: 6. This entry comes from a study of identifying expanded T cells in peripheral blood. The study, taken as a whole, reports: Differentially abundant clones: about 1.2 between replicates, 16.4 at two to three weeks, approximately 19 at four.

Clones were sequenced by immunoSEQ multiplex PCR, and TCRdb holds only the in-frame ones, with some missing. The sample includes 90,000 to 110,000 clones, about nine tenths seen only once; the top ten take around 8.3%. No infections or other immune events were documented during collection. The origin of this receptor is a person aged 18 to 75 in good health. The chain carries TRBV5-1 and TRBJ2-5, with 10 bases lining up with TRBD1. The sample comprised blood. CDR3 bases: TGCGCCAGCAGCTGGAGGGACAGGGGATTAGAGACCCAGTACTTC. Translating it yields CASSWRDRGLETQYF.